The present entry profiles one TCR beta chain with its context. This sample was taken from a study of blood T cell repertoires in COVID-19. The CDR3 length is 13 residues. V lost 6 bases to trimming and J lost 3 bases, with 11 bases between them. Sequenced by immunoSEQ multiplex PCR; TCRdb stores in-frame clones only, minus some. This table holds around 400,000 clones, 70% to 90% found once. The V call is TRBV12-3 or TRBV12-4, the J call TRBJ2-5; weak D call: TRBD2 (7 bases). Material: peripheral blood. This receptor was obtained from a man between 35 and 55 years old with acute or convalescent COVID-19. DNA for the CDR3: TGTGCCAGCAGGCTAGGGGGGGAAGAGACCCAGTACTTC. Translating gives CASRLGGEETQYF.